These 5 T cell receptor beta chains were all obtained from the same sample, sequenced in a study of shared clonotypes between healthy human individuals (dated by TCRdb to about 2020). CD8 naive samples were obtained by positive selection for CCR7 among CD45RO-negative cells, yielding a CD45RA+CCR7+ population from which TemRA cells were excluded. The receptor library was made with the immunoSEQ multiplex PCR assay. Entries here come from immuneACCESS through TCRdb and include only in-frame sequences with V and J called. Some clones fail to appear in such tables; in the studies checked, an unresolved V gene covers under half of the shortfall, and the cause of the remainder is unknown. The sample records about 2,100,000 clones, about 92% of which are singletons. The ten largest account for approximately 1.7% of the sample. Sequenced input: naive CD8+ T cells from PBMCs. The cell subset or site label, as the study defines it: CD45RA+CCR7+. These TCRs come from a young man in good health. Some clones in this sample may be carry-over from other donors' samples.

This clone was observed once. This sequence joins TRBV30 and TRBJ2-3; D remains ambiguous. Per the germline V gene, CDR1 is GTSNPN and CDR2 is SVGIG (reference sequence). V lost 3 bases and J lost 5, with 15 bases in between. The CDR3 is 14 amino acids. The CDR3 sequence: CAWRFLGFGDTQYF. The DNA for the CDR3 is TGTGCCTGGAGGTTTTTGGGGTTCGGAGATACGCAGTATTTT.

CDR3 nucleotides: TGTGCCAGCAGGGGTAGCGGGGCGAACACCGGGGAGCTGTTTTTT. This translates into CASRGSGANTGELFF. The chain carries TRBV5-6 and TRBJ2-2; 8 bases map to TRBD2. Per the germline V gene, CDR1 is SGHDT and CDR2 is YYEEEE. The V gene end was trimmed by 5 bases and the J gene end by 0 bases; junction bases not matched to a gene: 3. This CDR3 has 15 residues.

The gene calls are TRBV4-3 and TRBJ1-2; the D is unclear. Germline V lookup: CDR1 LGHNA, CDR2 YSLEER. CDR3 length: 15 amino acids. Trimming shortened V by 1 base and J by 0 bases, and 9 bases separated the two germline ends. The CDR3 DNA follows: TGCGCCAGCAGCCAAGGGCAGTTCTCTAACTATGGCTACACCTTC. Protein product: CASSQGQFSNYGYTF.

The sample holds one count of this clone. The chain uses TRBV2 and TRBJ1-1; 7 bases fit TRBD1. Germline CDR1 reads SNHLY; CDR2 reads FYNNEI. The J segment lost 3 bases and the V segment lost 6 bases, leaving 7 bases of the junction unmatched. CDR3 length equals 14 residues. The DNA for the CDR3 is TGTGCCAGCAGAACTCCGGGACAGTACACTGAAGCTTTCTTT. Its protein is CASRTPGQYTEAFF.

The chain joins TRBV27 to TRBJ2-7; D not resolved. The CDR3 runs to 13 residues. Between the trimmed V and J ends, which lost 5 bases and 0 bases, there was a span of 8 bases. Per the germline V gene, CDR1 is MNHEY and CDR2 is SMNVEV (reference sequence). The CDR3 coding sequence is TGTGCCAGCAGTAACTTCCTCTCCTACGAGCAGTACTTC. Amino acids: CASSNFLSYEQYF.